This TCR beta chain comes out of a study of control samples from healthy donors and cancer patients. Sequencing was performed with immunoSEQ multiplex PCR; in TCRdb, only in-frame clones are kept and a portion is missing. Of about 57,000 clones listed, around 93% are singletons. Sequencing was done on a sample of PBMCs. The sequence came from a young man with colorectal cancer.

CDR3 DNA: TGTGCCAGCTCACCACTCCATGGCCAGGGGCCCAACACCGGGGAGCTGTTTTTT. This encodes CASSPLHGQGPNTGELFF. V usage is TRBV18 and J usage is TRBJ2-2, with D perhaps TRBD1 (6 bases). The germline V gene has CDR1 KGHSH and CDR2 LQKENI. V dropped 1 base and J dropped 2 bases, with 17 bases sitting between them. This CDR3 has 18 residues.